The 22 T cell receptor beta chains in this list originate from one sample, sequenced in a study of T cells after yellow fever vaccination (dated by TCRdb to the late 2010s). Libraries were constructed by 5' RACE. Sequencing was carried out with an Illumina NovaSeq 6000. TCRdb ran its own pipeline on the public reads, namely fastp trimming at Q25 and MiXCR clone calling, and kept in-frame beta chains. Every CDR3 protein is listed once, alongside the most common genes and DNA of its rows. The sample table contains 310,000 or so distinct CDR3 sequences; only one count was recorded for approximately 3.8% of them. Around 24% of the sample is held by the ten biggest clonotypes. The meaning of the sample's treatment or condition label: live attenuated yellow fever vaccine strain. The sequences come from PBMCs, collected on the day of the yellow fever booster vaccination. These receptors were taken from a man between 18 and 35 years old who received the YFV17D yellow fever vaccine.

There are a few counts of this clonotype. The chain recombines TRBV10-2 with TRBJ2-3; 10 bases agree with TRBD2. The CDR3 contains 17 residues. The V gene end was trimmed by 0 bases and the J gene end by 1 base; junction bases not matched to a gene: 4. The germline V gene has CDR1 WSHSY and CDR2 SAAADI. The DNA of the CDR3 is TGCGCCAGCAGTGAGTCGGGGCTAGCGGGGGGCACAGATACGCAGTATTTT. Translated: CASSESGLAGGTDTQYF.

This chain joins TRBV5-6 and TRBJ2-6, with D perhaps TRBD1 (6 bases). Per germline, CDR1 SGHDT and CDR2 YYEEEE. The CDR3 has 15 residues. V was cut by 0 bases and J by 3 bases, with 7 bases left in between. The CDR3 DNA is TGTGCCAGCAGCTTGGGACAGGTTGGGGCCAACGTCCTGACTTTC. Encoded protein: CASSLGQVGANVLTF.

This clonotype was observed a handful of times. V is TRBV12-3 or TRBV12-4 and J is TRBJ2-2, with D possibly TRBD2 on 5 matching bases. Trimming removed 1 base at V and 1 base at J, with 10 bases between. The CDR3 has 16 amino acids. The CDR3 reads CASSLDAEENTGELFF. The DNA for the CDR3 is TGTGCCAGCAGTTTAGATGCGGAGGAGAACACCGGGGAGCTGTTTTTT.

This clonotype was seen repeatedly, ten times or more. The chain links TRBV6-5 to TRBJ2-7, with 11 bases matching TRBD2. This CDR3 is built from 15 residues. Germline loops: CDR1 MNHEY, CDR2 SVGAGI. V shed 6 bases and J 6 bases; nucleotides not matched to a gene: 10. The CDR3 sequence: CASSHGLAGLSEQYF. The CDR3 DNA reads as TGTGCCAGCAGCCACGGACTAGCGGGTTTGAGCGAGCAGTACTTC.

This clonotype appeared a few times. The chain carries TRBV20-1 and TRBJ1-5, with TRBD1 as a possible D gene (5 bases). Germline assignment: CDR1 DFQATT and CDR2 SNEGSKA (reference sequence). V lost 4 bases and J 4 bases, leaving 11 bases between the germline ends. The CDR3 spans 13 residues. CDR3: CSATGNLNQPQHF. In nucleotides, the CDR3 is TGCAGTGCTACAGGGAACTTAAATCAGCCCCAGCATTTT.

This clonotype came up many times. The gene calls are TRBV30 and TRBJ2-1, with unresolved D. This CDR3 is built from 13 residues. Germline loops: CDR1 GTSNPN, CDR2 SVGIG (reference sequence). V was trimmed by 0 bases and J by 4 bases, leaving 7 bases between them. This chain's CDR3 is CAWSVLRYNEQFF. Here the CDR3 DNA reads TGTGCCTGGAGTGTACTAAGGTACAATGAGCAGTTCTTC.

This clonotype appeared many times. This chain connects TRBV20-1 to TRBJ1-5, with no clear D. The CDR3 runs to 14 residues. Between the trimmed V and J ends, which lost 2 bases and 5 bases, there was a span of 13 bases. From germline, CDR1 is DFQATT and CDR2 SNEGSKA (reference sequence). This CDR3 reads CSARSFGSHQPQHF. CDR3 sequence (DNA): TGCAGTGCTAGAAGCTTTGGATCCCATCAGCCCCAGCATTTT.

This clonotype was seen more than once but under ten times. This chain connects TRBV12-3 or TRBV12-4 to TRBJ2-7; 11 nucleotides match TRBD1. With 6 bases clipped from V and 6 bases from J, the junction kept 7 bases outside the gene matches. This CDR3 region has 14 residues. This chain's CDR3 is CASRLGTGGFEQYF. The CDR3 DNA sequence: TGTGCCAGCAGACTGGGGACAGGGGGTTTCGAGCAGTACTTC.

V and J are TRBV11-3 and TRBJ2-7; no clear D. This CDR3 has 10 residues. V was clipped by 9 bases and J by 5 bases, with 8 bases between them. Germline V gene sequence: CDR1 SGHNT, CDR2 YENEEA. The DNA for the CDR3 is TGTGCCAGGTTCGACCACGAGCAGTACGTC. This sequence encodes CARFDHEQYV.

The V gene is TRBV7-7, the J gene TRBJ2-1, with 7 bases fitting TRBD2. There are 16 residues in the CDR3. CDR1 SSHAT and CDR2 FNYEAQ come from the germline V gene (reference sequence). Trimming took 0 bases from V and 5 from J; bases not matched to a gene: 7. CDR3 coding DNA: TGTGCCAGCAGCTTAGCGGTAGCGGGCGGTCACAATGAGCAGTTCTTC. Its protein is CASSLAVAGGHNEQFF.

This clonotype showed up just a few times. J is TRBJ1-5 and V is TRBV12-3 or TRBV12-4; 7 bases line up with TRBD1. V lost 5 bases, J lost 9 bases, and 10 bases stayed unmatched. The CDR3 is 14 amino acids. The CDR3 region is CASSPQQGPGPQHF. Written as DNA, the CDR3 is TGTGCCAGCAGTCCCCAACAGGGGCCAGGGCCCCAGCATTTT.

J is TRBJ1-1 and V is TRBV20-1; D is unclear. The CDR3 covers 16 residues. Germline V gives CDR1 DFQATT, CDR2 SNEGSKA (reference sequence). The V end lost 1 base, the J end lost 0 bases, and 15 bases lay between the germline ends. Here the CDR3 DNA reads TGCAGTGCTAGAGTGGGAAACTTCGGCTTGAACACTGAAGCTTTCTTT. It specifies CSARVGNFGLNTEAFF.

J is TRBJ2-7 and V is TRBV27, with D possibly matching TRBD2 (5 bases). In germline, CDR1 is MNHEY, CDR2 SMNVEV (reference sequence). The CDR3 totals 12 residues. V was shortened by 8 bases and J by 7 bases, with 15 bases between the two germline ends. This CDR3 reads CASARYLAEQYF. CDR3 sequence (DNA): TGTGCCAGCGCTCGGTACTTAGCGGAGCAGTACTTC.

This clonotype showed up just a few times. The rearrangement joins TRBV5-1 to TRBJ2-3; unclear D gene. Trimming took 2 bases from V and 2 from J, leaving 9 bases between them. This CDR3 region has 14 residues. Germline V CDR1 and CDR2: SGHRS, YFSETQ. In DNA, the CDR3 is TGCGCCAGCAGCTTCTTGGGTGCCACAGATACGCAGTATTTT. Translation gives CASSFLGATDTQYF.

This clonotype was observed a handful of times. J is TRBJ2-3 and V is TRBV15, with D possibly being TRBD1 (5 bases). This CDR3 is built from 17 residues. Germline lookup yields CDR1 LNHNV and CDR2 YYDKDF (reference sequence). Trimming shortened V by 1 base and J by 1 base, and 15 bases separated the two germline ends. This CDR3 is CATSRAKGEGGTDTQYF. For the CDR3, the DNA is TGTGCCACCAGCAGAGCCAAAGGGGAAGGTGGCACAGATACGCAGTATTTT.

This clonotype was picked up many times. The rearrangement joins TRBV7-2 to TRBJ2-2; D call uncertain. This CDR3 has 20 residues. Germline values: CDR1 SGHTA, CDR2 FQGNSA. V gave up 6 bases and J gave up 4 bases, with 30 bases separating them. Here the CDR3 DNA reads TGTGCCAGCAGTATGAGACACTTATTCGACCCCCGAACGGCCACCGGGGAGCTGTTTTTT. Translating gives CASSMRHLFDPRTATGELFF.

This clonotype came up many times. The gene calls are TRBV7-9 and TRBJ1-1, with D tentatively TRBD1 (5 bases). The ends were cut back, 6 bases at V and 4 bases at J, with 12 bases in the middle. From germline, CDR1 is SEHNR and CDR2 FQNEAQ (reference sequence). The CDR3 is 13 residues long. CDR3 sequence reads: CASSFQGGTEAFF. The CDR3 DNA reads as TGTGCCAGCAGTTTCCAGGGAGGCACTGAAGCTTTCTTT.

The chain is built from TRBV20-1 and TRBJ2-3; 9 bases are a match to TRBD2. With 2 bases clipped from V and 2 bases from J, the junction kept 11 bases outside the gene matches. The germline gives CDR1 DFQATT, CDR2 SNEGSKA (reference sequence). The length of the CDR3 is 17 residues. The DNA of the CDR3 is TGCAGTGCTAGAAACCCAGTCGAGCGGGGGGCCACAGATACGCAGTATTTT. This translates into CSARNPVERGATDTQYF.

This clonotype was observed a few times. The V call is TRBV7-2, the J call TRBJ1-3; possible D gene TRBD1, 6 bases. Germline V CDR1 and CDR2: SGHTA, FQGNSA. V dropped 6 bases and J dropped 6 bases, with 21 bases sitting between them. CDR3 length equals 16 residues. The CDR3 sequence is CASSYTPGARENTIYF. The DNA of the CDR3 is TGTGCCAGCAGTTACACCCCAGGGGCGCGTGAAAACACCATATATTTT.

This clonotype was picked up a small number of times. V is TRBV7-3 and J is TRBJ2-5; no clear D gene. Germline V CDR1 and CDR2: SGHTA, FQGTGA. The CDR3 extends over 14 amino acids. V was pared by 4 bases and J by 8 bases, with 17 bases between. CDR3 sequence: CASSSPEQPRTQYF. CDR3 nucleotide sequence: TGTGCCAGCAGCTCGCCAGAACAACCCAGAACCCAGTACTTC.

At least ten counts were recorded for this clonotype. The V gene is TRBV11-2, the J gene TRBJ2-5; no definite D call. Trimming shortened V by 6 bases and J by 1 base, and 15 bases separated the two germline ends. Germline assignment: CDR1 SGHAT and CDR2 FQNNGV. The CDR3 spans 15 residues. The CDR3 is CASSSDGRSQETQYF. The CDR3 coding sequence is TGTGCCAGCAGTTCGGACGGAAGAAGCCAAGAGACCCAGTACTTC.

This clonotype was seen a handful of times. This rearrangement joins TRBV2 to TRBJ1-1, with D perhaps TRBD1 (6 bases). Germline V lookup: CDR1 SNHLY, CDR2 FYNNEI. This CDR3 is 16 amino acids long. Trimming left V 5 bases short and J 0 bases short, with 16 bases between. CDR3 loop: CASSLWGAQVNTEAFF. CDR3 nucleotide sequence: TGTGCCAGCAGTCTGTGGGGGGCACAGGTGAACACTGAAGCTTTCTTT.